These 18 T cell receptor beta chains originate from one sample sequenced in a study of CD8 T cells in Susac syndrome. Random hexamers primed reverse transcription of about 0.45 to 1 ug RNA. TCRdb re-called the immunoSEQ multiplex PCR reads through MiXCR, storing one row per CDR3 protein. The table includes more than 150,000 distinct CDR3 sequences, 92% detected once. Material for sequencing was CD4+ T cells from PBMCs. Every receptor here comes from a human donor in good health.

The J gene is TRBJ2-7, the V gene TRBV5-1; 9 bases are shared with TRBD1. The trim removed 5 bases at V and 1 base at J, leaving 4 bases unmatched. This CDR3 is built from 14 residues. The germline V gene encodes CDR1 SGHRS and CDR2 YFSETQ. The CDR3 here is CASSKQGASYEQYF. For the CDR3, the DNA is TGCGCCAGCAGTAAACAGGGGGCGTCCTACGAGCAGTACTTC.

The count of this clonotype is one. The CDR3 DNA sequence: TGTGCCAGCAGTCAGAGACTGGAAGAGACCCAGTACTTC. Protein sequence: CASSQRLEETQYF. The rearrangement joins TRBV27 to TRBJ2-5; D remains ambiguous. Germline V CDR1 and CDR2: MNHEY, SMNVEV (reference sequence). This CDR3 has 13 amino acids. V lost 5 bases to trimming and J lost 3 bases, with 10 bases between them.

The chain has TRBV5-1 and TRBJ1-5; D unclear. CDR3 length: 15 residues. V was clipped by 1 base and J by 2 bases, with 10 bases between them. CDR1 and CDR2 (germline): SGHRS, YFSETQ. The CDR3 region has the DNA TGCGCCAGCAGCTTGTTCTCCGGGGGCAATCAGCCCCAGCATTTT. Protein sequence: CASSLFSGGNQPQHF.

The chain recombines TRBV7-2 with TRBJ2-1; TRBD1 might be the D (6 bases). The CDR3 is 14 residues long. Germline CDR1 reads SGHTA; CDR2 reads FQGNSA. Trimming cost V 5 bases and J 7 bases, with 15 bases left between them. The CDR3 DNA follows: TGTGCCAGCAGCCGTAACCTGCAGGGGAATGAGCAGTTCTTC. Amino acids: CASSRNLQGNEQFF.

This chain uses TRBV6-5 with TRBJ1-1, with D uncertain. CDR3 length: 13 amino acids. V was clipped by 2 bases and J by 11 bases, with 15 bases between them. The germline gives CDR1 MNHEY, CDR2 SVGAGI. The DNA for the CDR3 is TGTGCCAGCAGTTACCTCCACGCTCGGGAGGCTTTCTTT. Translating gives CASSYLHAREAFF.

The chain combines TRBV6-1 with TRBJ2-7; the D gene is possibly TRBD2 (5 bases). In germline, CDR1 is MNHNS, CDR2 SASEGT. V was cut by 8 bases and J by 0 bases, with 8 bases left in between. The length of the CDR3 is 12 residues. CDR3 coding DNA: TGTGCCAGCCGTCGGGGCTCCTACGAGCAGTACTTC. It yields the protein CASRRGSYEQYF.

The chain's CDR3 is CSVEKGSENIQYF. CDR3 sequence (DNA): TGCAGCGTTGAGAAGGGTTCCGAAAACATTCAGTACTTC. The rearrangement joins TRBV29-1 to TRBJ2-4; D is undetermined. In germline, CDR1 is SQVTM, CDR2 ANQGSEA. V lost 3 bases and J lost 5, with 11 bases in between. CDR3 length: 13 amino acids. Full variable domain (rest looked up from reference TRBV29-1 and TRBJ2-4): SAVISQKPSRDICQRGTSLTIQCQVDSQVTMMFWYRQQPGQSLTLIATANQGSEATYESGFVIDKFPISRPNLTFSTLTVSNMSPEDSSIYLCSVEKGSENIQYFGAGTRLSVL.

The CDR3 spells CASSPGGQGGTEAFF. DNA for the CDR3: TGCGCCAGCAGCCCCGGGGGCCAGGGGGGCACTGAAGCTTTCTTT. The chain recombines TRBV5-1 with TRBJ1-1; 7 nucleotides align to TRBD1. Germline V gene sequence: CDR1 SGHRS, CDR2 YFSETQ. The ends lost 4 bases at V and 4 bases at J; junction bases unmatched: 10. The CDR3 has 15 amino acids.

The DNA for the CDR3 is TGCAGCGCCTCCGGGACAGGGATCTACGAGCAGTACTTC. Translating gives CSASGTGIYEQYF. The V and J genes are TRBV29-1 and TRBJ2-7; TRBD1 matches at 9 bases. The CDR3 extends over 13 amino acids. Trimming took 7 bases from V and 3 from J; bases not matched to a gene: 7. Germline V CDR1 and CDR2: SQVTM, ANQGSEA.

J is TRBJ1-5 and V is TRBV29-1, with D uncertain. CDR3 length: 13 residues. Germline V gene lookup returns CDR1 SQVTM and CDR2 ANQGSEA. Trimming took off 4 bases at V and 3 bases at J, with 10 bases between the two ends. CDR3 coding DNA: TGCAGCGTTGGGGCCCAAAACAATCAGCCCCAGCATTTT. This codes for CSVGAQNNQPQHF. Combining the CDR3 with reference TRBV29-1 and TRBJ1-5 gives the whole variable domain SAVISQKPSRDICQRGTSLTIQCQVDSQVTMMFWYRQQPGQSLTLIATANQGSEATYESGFVIDKFPISRPNLTFSTLTVSNMSPEDSSIYLCSVGAQNNQPQHFGDGTRLSIL.

The chain is built from TRBV12-3 or TRBV12-4 and TRBJ1-5, with unresolved D. V lost 7 bases, J lost 2 bases, and 12 bases lay in between. The CDR3 has 14 amino acids. CDR3 bases: TGTGCCAGCACCTCGGTGGAGGGCAATCAGCCCCAGCATTTT. It specifies CASTSVEGNQPQHF.

The gene calls are TRBV19 and TRBJ1-1; D ambiguous. Germline CDR1 and CDR2: LNHDA and SQIVND (reference sequence). V was trimmed by 3 bases and J by 3 bases, leaving 23 bases between them. The CDR3 is 18 amino acids. CDR3 sequence (DNA): TGTGCCAGTAGTATCGACGCCATCCGGAGGACGGGCTACACTGAAGCTTTCTTT. It is translated as CASSIDAIRRTGYTEAFF.

This chain connects TRBV5-8 to TRBJ1-4, with no clear D. Trimming took off 3 bases at V and 3 bases at J, with 18 bases between the two ends. CDR1 and CDR2 from the germline V gene are SGHTS and YDEGEE. The CDR3 covers 17 residues. The CDR3 nucleotides read TGTGCCAGCAGCTCGGCCGGAGCCTCCGGGGCTAATGAAAAACTGTTTTTT. Protein product: CASSSAGASGANEKLFF. The variable domain in full, completed from reference TRBV5-8 and TRBJ1-4, reads EAGVTQSPTHLIKTRGQQATLRCSPISGHTSVYWYQQALGLGLQFLLWYDEGEERNRGNFPPRFSGRQFPNYSSELNVNALELEDSALYLCASSSAGASGANEKLFFGSGTQLSVL.

This chain joins TRBV6-5 and TRBJ2-5; tentative D call: TRBD2 (6 bases). This CDR3 is 12 amino acids long. Germline-derived CDR1 and CDR2 are MNHEY and SVGAGI. V was cut by 10 bases and J by 6 bases, with 15 bases left in between. In nucleotides, the CDR3 is TGTGCCACCTATTCTGCGGGGCAGACCCAGTACTTC. Translated, it gives CATYSAGQTQYF.

The chain has TRBV20-1 and TRBJ2-7; D gene ambiguous. Germline CDR1 reads DFQATT; CDR2 reads SNEGSKA (reference sequence). CDR3 length equals 12 residues. Trimming took 3 bases from V and 2 from J, leaving 8 bases between them. In DNA, the CDR3 is TGCAGTGCTAGGCCAGGAACCTACGAGCAGTACTTC. It encodes CSARPGTYEQYF.

The genes are TRBV27 and TRBJ2-5, with D perhaps matching TRBD1 (6 bases). With 2 bases removed from V and 3 bases from J, the gap between germline ends came to 10 bases. There are 14 residues in the CDR3. Per the germline V gene, CDR1 is MNHEY and CDR2 is SMNVEV (reference sequence). The CDR3 protein is CASSLAYREETQYF. The CDR3 nucleotides are TGTGCCAGCAGTTTAGCCTACAGGGAAGAGACCCAGTACTTC.

V and J are TRBV7-2 and TRBJ2-3; TRBD1 is a possible D gene (5 bases). Trimming left V 4 bases short and J 3 bases short, with 11 bases between. Germline V gene lookup returns CDR1 SGHTA and CDR2 FQGNSA. The CDR3 extends over 14 amino acids. The CDR3 loop is CASSYGAGTDTQYF. The CDR3 DNA follows: TGTGCCAGCAGCTATGGGGCTGGGACAGATACGCAGTATTTT.

This chain uses TRBV6-5 with TRBJ2-2; the D call may be TRBD1 or TRBD2 (5 bases each). V lost 1 base to trimming and J lost 2 bases, with 8 bases between them. The germline CDR1 and CDR2 sequences are MNHEY and SVGAGI. The CDR3 is made up of 15 amino acids. The CDR3 sequence: CASSYWDGNTGELFF. CDR3 sequence (DNA): TGTGCCAGCAGTTACTGGGACGGAAACACCGGGGAGCTGTTTTTT.